A selection of T cell receptor beta chains follows, all from one sample in a study of blood T cell repertoires in COVID-19. Profiling relied on immunoSEQ multiplex PCR, and the TCRdb table lists in-frame clones only, not all of them. The sample carries around 310,000 clones, around 90% recorded once. Sequenced material: peripheral blood. These receptors came from a middle-aged woman with COVID-19, enrolled during active disease. Each CDR3 is given with its conserved first and last residue. Fields, in order: J gene, D gene, V gene, clone size, CDR3 protein, CDR3 DNA. D genes are given only for firm matches. The listing skips clone size in some rows; elsewhere it reads once, few, many or a size class.

TRBJ2-5	TRBD2	TRBV27	-	CASSRILLAGKQETQYF	TGTGCCAGCAGCCGGATACTACTAGCGGGGAAACAAGAGACCCAGTACTTC
TRBJ1-1	TRBD1	TRBV4-3	-	CASSLRTGRNTEAFF	TGCGCCAGCAGCCTCCGGACAGGGAGGAACACTGAAGCTTTCTTT
TRBJ2-7	TRBD1	TRBV24-1	-	CATSDPGTGPPVEQYF	TGTGCCACCAGTGATCCCGGGACAGGGCCTCCTGTCGAGCAGTACTTC
TRBJ2-3	TRBD2	TRBV10-3	once	CAISLAGPNTDTQYF	TGTGCCATCAGTCTAGCGGGGCCCAACACAGATACGCAGTATTTT
TRBJ2-7	-	TRBV20-1	-	CSARTGYEQYF	TGCAGTGCTAGAACAGGTTACGAGCAGTACTTC
TRBJ1-5	-	TRBV19	once	CASSPQVLDASNQPQHF	TGTGCCAGTAGTCCACAGGTGCTAGATGCCTCCAATCAGCCCCAGCATTTT
TRBJ1-4	TRBD1	TRBV9	-	CASSAEGQGNEKLFF	TGTGCCAGCAGCGCCGAAGGACAGGGGAATGAAAAACTGTTTTTT
TRBJ2-3	-	TRBV6-4	-	CASSDTGGATDTQYF	TGTGCCAGCAGTGACACGGGGGGCGCCACAGATACGCAGTATTTT
TRBJ2-2	-	TRBV2	-	CASSDQAPIVTGELFF	TGTGCCAGCAGTGATCAAGCGCCGATCGTCACCGGGGAGCTGTTTTTT
TRBJ1-6	TRBD1	TRBV28	-	CASSLDRVESPLHF	TGTGCCAGCAGTCTGGACAGGGTTGAATCACCCCTCCACTTT
TRBJ1-5	-	TRBV14	-	CASSPSSLNQPQHF	TGTGCCAGCAGTCCGTCGAGCCTGAATCAGCCCCAGCATTTT
TRBJ1-5	-	TRBV28	-	CASRGHRANQPQHF	TGTGCCAGCAGGGGACATCGGGCCAATCAGCCCCAGCATTTT
TRBJ1-2	-	TRBV27	-	CASSLLAGSVAYGYTF	TGTGCCAGCAGTTTATTGGCAGGGTCGGTCGCCTATGGCTACACCTTC
TRBJ2-7	TRBD1	TRBV28	few	CASSHSPGQGNSYEQYF	TGTGCCAGCAGCCACTCTCCGGGACAGGGTAACTCCTACGAGCAGTACTTC
TRBJ1-6	-	TRBV3-1/TRBV3-2	-	CASSQGATGLVGSPLHF	TGTGCCAGCAGCCAAGGGGCCACAGGGTTGGTGGGTTCACCCCTCCACTTT
TRBJ1-2	TRBD1	TRBV14	-	CASSHGTGGSYGYTF	TGTGCCAGCAGCCACGGGACAGGGGGAAGCTATGGCTACACCTTC
TRBJ1-1	-	TRBV6-2/TRBV6-3	-	CASSYAGVTEAFF	TGTGCCAGCAGTTACGCAGGGGTAACTGAAGCTTTCTTT
TRBJ2-1	-	TRBV5-1	-	CASRDFSYNEQFF	TGCGCCAGCAGGGACTTTTCCTACAATGAGCAGTTCTTC
TRBJ2-1	-	TRBV9	-	CASSVDLGSSYNEQFF	TGTGCCAGCAGCGTAGATCTAGGAAGCTCCTACAATGAGCAGTTCTTC
TRBJ2-7	TRBD1	TRBV19	-	CASSLGQGASYEQYF	TGTGCCAGTAGTCTCGGACAGGGGGCATCCTACGAGCAGTACTTC
TRBJ1-2	-	TRBV28	-	CASSWALNGYTF	TGTGCCAGCAGTTGGGCATTAAATGGCTACACCTTC
TRBJ1-1	-	TRBV30	-	CAWSGPVNTEAFF	TGTGCCTGGAGTGGTCCGGTGAACACTGAAGCTTTCTTT
TRBJ2-1	TRBD2	TRBV27	once	CASREPPLTSGAFRDEQFF	TGTGCCAGCAGGGAACCCCCTTTGACTAGCGGAGCCTTTAGGGATGAGCAGTTCTTC
TRBJ2-2	TRBD1	TRBV24-1	many	CATSDPGQGFTGELFF	TGTGCCACCAGTGATCCCGGACAGGGATTCACCGGGGAGCTGTTTTTT
TRBJ1-2	-	TRBV27	few	CASSMEGANYGYTF	TGTGCCAGCAGTATGGAGGGAGCGAACTATGGCTACACCTTC
TRBJ2-1	TRBD2	TRBV6-2/TRBV6-3	-	CASSYGPSGSYNEQFF	TGTGCCAGCAGTTACGGCCCTAGCGGGAGCTACAATGAGCAGTTCTTC
TRBJ2-3	-	TRBV7-2	once	CASSYASREDTQYF	TGTGCCAGCAGCTACGCCTCCAGGGAAGATACGCAGTATTTT
TRBJ2-5	TRBD2	TRBV7-9	-	CASSASGGSNIRAETQYF	TGTGCCAGCAGCGCTAGCGGGGGGAGCAATATTCGGGCGGAGACCCAGTACTTC
TRBJ1-1	-	TRBV7-9	-	CASSPRGSASLANTEAFF	TGTGCCAGCAGCCCCCGAGGGTCCGCAAGTCTGGCGAACACTGAAGCTTTCTTT
TRBJ2-5	TRBD2	TRBV2	-	CASKRTSGDQETQYF	TGTGCCAGCAAACGGACTAGCGGGGACCAAGAGACCCAGTACTTC
TRBJ2-5	-	TRBV7-7	-	CASSSGEGGTQYF	TGTGCTAGCAGCTCGGGCGAGGGCGGGACCCAGTACTTC
TRBJ1-6	TRBD1	TRBV7-2	-	CASSLGPTGDRSPLHF	TGTGCCAGCAGCTTGGGACCCACAGGGGACAGGTCACCCCTCCACTTT
TRBJ1-5	TRBD1	TRBV18	few	CASSPLRDSNQPQHF	TGTGCCAGCTCACCACTCCGGGACAGTAATCAGCCCCAGCATTTT
TRBJ2-3	-	TRBV27	once	CASIPGPSARKDTQYF	TGTGCCAGCATCCCTGGGCCCAGTGCCCGCAAGGATACGCAGTATTTT
TRBJ2-7	TRBD1	TRBV28	-	CATEAIGTGGFNEQYF	TGTGCCACCGAGGCCATTGGGACAGGGGGCTTTAACGAGCAGTACTTC
TRBJ2-7	-	TRBV7-2	few	CASSAGQLQFSYEQYF	TGTGCCAGCAGCGCAGGACAGCTTCAATTTTCCTACGAGCAGTACTTC
TRBJ1-5	TRBD1	TRBV6-2/TRBV6-3	once	CASSSGQGGNQPQHF	TGTGCCAGCAGCTCTGGACAGGGGGGCAATCAGCCCCAGCATTTT
TRBJ2-3	-	TRBV6-2/TRBV6-3	-	CASSYRLATDTQYF	TGTGCCAGCAGTTACCGGCTAGCGACAGATACGCAGTATTTT
TRBJ2-7	TRBD1	TRBV6-5	-	CASNRGMSYEQYF	TGTGCCAGTAACAGGGGGATGTCCTACGAGCAGTACTTC
TRBJ1-1	-	TRBV19	-	CASSSRAGAMNTEAFF	TGTGCCAGTAGTAGCAGGGCAGGGGCCATGAACACTGAAGCTTTCTTT
TRBJ1-1	-	TRBV15	-	CATSRGGYTEAFF	TGTGCCACCAGCAGAGGGGGCTACACTGAAGCTTTCTTT
TRBJ1-1	-	TRBV5-1	-	CASSLMGSVSPVGAEAFF	TGCGCCAGCAGCTTAATGGGGTCGGTAAGCCCGGTCGGGGCTGAAGCTTTCTTT
TRBJ1-6	TRBD1	TRBV5-4	once	CASSFRTGPSSYNSPLHF	TGTGCCAGCAGCTTTCGGACAGGGCCGAGCTCCTATAATTCACCCCTCCACTTT
TRBJ1-4	-	TRBV6-2/TRBV6-3	-	CASSQLVIWGSGEKLFF	TGTGCCAGCAGCCAACTTGTGATTTGGGGAAGCGGTGAAAAACTGTTTTTT